Shown below are 28 T cell receptor beta chains from a single sample sequenced in a study of blood T cell repertoires in COVID-19. The method was immunoSEQ multiplex PCR; TCRdb's version includes in-frame clones alone and lacks a portion of them. This sample carries over 65,000 clones, approximately 86% of them seen once, and the ten largest clones take 5.5% to 7%. Material: peripheral blood. These receptors originate from a man of 80 years or more with COVID-19, enrolled during active disease.

The chain carries TRBV5-1 and TRBJ1-1; 10 bases fit TRBD1. Germline trimming cut 0 bases from V and 6 bases from J; bases unmatched to any gene: 8. CDR1 and CDR2 from the germline V gene are SGHRS and YFSETQ. The CDR3 has 16 residues. The CDR3 here is CASSLASGGTGAEAFF. The DNA for the CDR3 is TGCGCCAGCAGCTTGGCCTCGGGGGGGACAGGGGCTGAAGCTTTCTTT.

The J gene is TRBJ2-7, the V gene TRBV5-1; D is possibly TRBD1 (6 bases). This CDR3 spans 15 amino acids. The V gene lost 0 bases and the J gene lost 3 bases, with 13 bases spanning the gap. Germline V gene data show CDR1 as SGHRS and CDR2 as YFSETQ. The CDR3, as DNA: TGCGCCAGCAGCTTGGATCCTACAGGGATCTACGAGCAGTACTTC. Protein sequence: CASSLDPTGIYEQYF.

This chain connects TRBV5-1 to TRBJ2-3, with 13 bases lining up with TRBD2. V trimming: 0 bases; J trimming: 6 bases; junction bases outside the gene matches: 1. The germline gives CDR1 SGHRS, CDR2 YFSETQ. This CDR3 spans 15 amino acids. CDR3 loop: CASSLATSGRDTQYF. The CDR3 coding sequence is TGCGCCAGCAGCTTGGCGACTAGCGGGAGGGATACGCAGTATTTT.

CDR3: CASSPRRGNTGELFF. DNA of the CDR3: TGTGCCAGCAGTCCCCGGCGGGGGAACACCGGGGAGCTGTTTTTT. The gene calls are TRBV6-5 and TRBJ2-2, with D perhaps matching TRBD2 (6 bases). Trimming took 5 bases from V and 1 from J, leaving 11 bases between them. CDR3 length equals 15 residues. Per the germline V gene, CDR1 is MNHEY and CDR2 is SVGAGI.

This chain uses TRBV6-5 with TRBJ2-2, with D perhaps TRBD1 (5 bases). V lost 3 bases and J 3 bases, leaving 8 bases between the germline ends. The CDR3 runs to 14 residues. Germline CDR1 reads MNHEY; CDR2 reads SVGAGI. CDR3 bases: TGTGCCAGCAGTTATCGCAGGGACACCGGGGAGCTGTTTTTT. It specifies CASSYRRDTGELFF.

In this sample, this clone turned up a few times. The chain uses TRBV2 and TRBJ1-2, with D maybe TRBD1 (5 bases). V was cut by 4 bases and J by 2 bases, with 14 bases left in between. CDR3 size: 15 residues. Looked up from germline, CDR1 is SNHLY and CDR2 is FYNNEI. The CDR3 sequence: CASSGDRKHNYGYTF. For the CDR3, the DNA is TGTGCCAGCAGTGGAGACAGAAAGCACAACTATGGCTACACCTTC.

CDR3 protein: CASSMKAGQGYEQYF. As DNA, the CDR3 is TGTGCCAGTAGTATGAAGGCAGGGCAAGGCTACGAGCAGTACTTC. This sequence joins TRBV19 and TRBJ2-7, with D maybe TRBD1 (5 bases). V was cut by 3 bases and J by 3 bases, with 15 bases left in between. The CDR3 contains 15 residues. Per the germline V gene, CDR1 is LNHDA and CDR2 is SQIVND (reference sequence). The variable domain in full, with the rest retrieved from reference TRBV19 and TRBJ2-7, is DGGITQSPKYLFRKEGQNVTLSCEQNLNHDAMYWYRQDPGQGLRLIYYSQIVNDFQKGDIAEGYSVSREKKESFPLTVTSAQKNPTAFYLCASSMKAGQGYEQYFGPGTRLTVT.

This clone is a singleton in its sample. The J gene is TRBJ1-1, the V gene TRBV19; 7 bases fit TRBD1. Germline lookup yields CDR1 LNHDA and CDR2 SQIVND (reference sequence). The CDR3 covers 12 residues. V was pared by 5 bases and J by 7 bases, with 4 bases of the junction left unmatched. Written as DNA, the CDR3 is TGTGCCAGTAGTTCGAGACAGGGTGAAGCTTTCTTT. It specifies CASSSRQGEAFF.

This clone was recorded once. The V gene is TRBV7-9, the J gene TRBJ1-5, with 8 bases that match TRBD1. V lost 4 bases and J lost 9; bases outside the gene matches: 5. Germline V gives CDR1 SEHNR, CDR2 FQNEAQ (reference sequence). There are 13 residues in the CDR3. The CDR3 nucleotides read TGTGCCAGCAGCTCGGGACAGGCACGGCCCCAGCATTTT. Translating it yields CASSSGQARPQHF.

This clone was seen only once. The chain uses TRBV7-3 and TRBJ1-6, with D maybe TRBD1 (5 bases). V was trimmed by 8 bases and J by 10 bases, leaving 15 bases between them. Germline CDR1 SGHTA, CDR2 FQGTGA. The CDR3 spans 13 residues. DNA for the CDR3: TGTGCCAGCGCCCAGGGAGGAGGATCACCCCTCCACTTT. This translates into CASAQGGGSPLHF.

The gene calls are TRBV19 and TRBJ2-3; tentative D call: TRBD2 (6 bases). Per the germline V gene, CDR1 is LNHDA and CDR2 is SQIVND (reference sequence). This CDR3 has 14 residues. The V gene lost 7 bases and the J gene lost 1 base, with 12 bases spanning the gap. CDR3 protein: CASKPERGTDTQYF. The CDR3 region has the DNA TGTGCCAGTAAGCCGGAGCGGGGCACAGATACGCAGTATTTT.

The rearrangement uses TRBV6-2 or TRBV6-3 and TRBJ1-1; D is perhaps TRBD1 (5 bases). Between the trimmed V and J ends, which lost 4 bases and 0 bases, there was a span of 15 bases. Germline-derived CDR1 and CDR2 are MNHEY and SVGEGT. The CDR3 has 16 residues. The CDR3 bases are TGTGCCAGCAGTTGGGGGAGGAACCATATGAACACTGAAGCTTTCTTT. Translation gives CASSWGRNHMNTEAFF.

The chain carries TRBV7-8 and TRBJ1-2; the D gene is possibly TRBD1 (5 bases). The V end lost 5 bases, the J end lost 6 bases, and 10 bases lay between the germline ends. The CDR3 is made up of 12 amino acids. CDR1 and CDR2 from the germline V gene are SGHVS and FQNEAQ. This CDR3 is CASSRGENGYTF. As DNA, the CDR3 is TGTGCCAGCAGCCGAGGGGAGAATGGCTACACCTTC. The full variable domain, completed using reference TRBV7-8 and TRBJ1-2, is GAGVSQSPRYKVAKRGQDVALRCDPISGHVSLFWYQQALGQGPEFLTYFQNEAQLDKSGLPSDRFFAERPEGSVSTLKIQRTQQEDSAVYLCASSRGENGYTFGSGTRLTVV.

The CDR3 spells CASSLDGAGGHNEQFF. The CDR3 DNA reads as TGTGCCAGCAGCTTAGATGGGGCAGGGGGCCACAATGAGCAGTTCTTC. V is TRBV11-3 and J is TRBJ2-1; TRBD1 aligns across 8 bases. The V gene end was trimmed by 0 bases and the J gene end by 5 bases; junction bases not matched to a gene: 6. Germline CDR1 is SGHNT and CDR2 is YENEEA. The CDR3 loop spans 16 amino acids.

The V call is TRBV11-2, the J call TRBJ2-6; 8 nucleotides align to TRBD1. From germline, CDR1 is SGHAT and CDR2 FQNNGV. The CDR3 length is 18 residues. V shed 1 base and J 0 bases; nucleotides not matched to a gene: 5. The CDR3 nucleotides are TGTGCCAGCAGCTTAGGGACAGGGAGGCTCTCTGGGGCCAACGTCCTGACTTTC. Its protein is CASSLGTGRLSGANVLTF. The full variable domain, with the rest looked up from reference TRBV11-2 and TRBJ2-6, is EAGVAQSPRYKIIEKRQSVAFWCNPISGHATLYWYQQILGQGPKLLIQFQNNGVVDDSQLPKDRFSAERLKGVDSTLKIQPAKLEDSAVYLCASSLGTGRLSGANVLTFGAGSRLTVL.

The chain employs TRBV29-1 and TRBJ2-2, with 7 bases matching TRBD1. The CDR3 runs 14 residues. Germline V gene data show CDR1 as SQVTM and CDR2 as ANQGSEA. V trimming: 6 bases; J trimming: 4 bases; junction bases outside the gene matches: 8. CDR3 in amino acids: CSVGETGLTGELFF. As DNA, the CDR3 is TGCAGCGTGGGGGAGACAGGGCTCACCGGGGAGCTGTTTTTT.

The rearrangement links TRBV9 to TRBJ1-2; 11 positions agree with TRBD1. From germline, CDR1 is SGDLS and CDR2 YYNGEE. V lost 4 bases, J lost 8 bases, and 19 bases stayed unmatched. This CDR3 spans 18 amino acids. CDR3 amino acids: CASSLPRTGGEGVVGYTF. The CDR3 DNA sequence: TGTGCCAGCAGCTTGCCCCGGACAGGGGGCGAGGGTGTGGTGGGCTACACCTTC.

The chain combines TRBV25-1 with TRBJ2-7; 7 nucleotides match TRBD1. Trimming removed 4 bases from V and 7 bases from J; junction bases left unmatched: 16. The CDR3 has 16 amino acids. Germline CDR1 is MGHDK and CDR2 is SYGVNS. This CDR3 is CASSAPRTGLTGEQYF. CDR3 nucleotides: TGTGCCAGCAGTGCCCCCCGGACAGGTTTGACGGGGGAGCAGTACTTC.

This chain links TRBV12-5 with TRBJ2-3; TRBD1 matches 7 bases. The CDR3 has 18 amino acids. Germline V gives CDR1 LGHNT, CDR2 FRNRAP. With 0 bases clipped from V and 2 bases from J, the junction kept 11 bases outside the gene matches. The CDR3: CASGLVPTGYLYTDTQYF. CDR3 bases: TGTGCTAGTGGTTTGGTACCGACAGGGTACCTTTACACAGATACGCAGTATTTT.

The V call is TRBV11-3, the J call TRBJ2-2; no definite D call. The CDR3 is 14 residues long. Per the germline V gene, CDR1 is SGHNT and CDR2 is YENEEA. V was trimmed by 3 bases and J by 5 bases, leaving 10 bases between them. The CDR3 sequence is CASSFSFLTGELFF. The CDR3 region has the DNA TGTGCCAGCAGCTTCTCCTTTCTTACCGGGGAGCTGTTTTTT. Together with reference TRBV11-3 and TRBJ2-2, the CDR3 gives the full variable domain: EAGVVQSPRYKIIEKKQPVAFWCNPISGHNTLYWYLQNLGQGPELLIRYENEEAVDDSQLPKDRFSAERLKGVDSTLKIQPAELGDSAVYLCASSFSFLTGELFFGEGSRLTVL.

The chain carries TRBV6-6 and TRBJ2-6, with a weak D call TRBD2 (6 bases). V lost 5 bases and J lost 0, with 14 bases in between. The germline V gene encodes CDR1 MNHNY and CDR2 SVGAGI (reference sequence). The CDR3 runs 17 residues. CDR3 DNA sequence: TGTGCCAGCAGTCTCCTGGGACTGAGCTCTGGGGCCAACGTCCTGACTTTC. This gives the protein CASSLLGLSSGANVLTF.

The chain has TRBV6-6 and TRBJ2-7, with D unresolved. V was clipped by 11 bases and J by 6 bases, with 17 bases between them. The germline V gene encodes CDR1 MNHNY and CDR2 SVGAGI (reference sequence). The CDR3 is 12 residues long. DNA for the CDR3: TGTGCCTCTTGCTTTTCAGGCGCCGAGCAGTACTTC. It is translated as CASCFSGAEQYF.

The chain links TRBV20-1 to TRBJ1-1, with D possibly TRBD1 on 5 matching bases. This CDR3 spans 10 amino acids. Germline assignment: CDR1 DFQATT and CDR2 SNEGSKA (reference sequence). V was shortened by 3 bases and J by 8 bases, with 7 bases between the two germline ends. CDR3: CSASDREAFF. CDR3 sequence (DNA): TGCAGTGCTAGCGACAGAGAAGCTTTCTTT.

This clone has only a few counts. The rearrangement joins TRBV10-3 to TRBJ1-2; 10 bases align to TRBD1. The germline gives CDR1 ENHRY, CDR2 SYGVKD. V trimming: 6 bases; J trimming: 2 bases; junction bases outside the gene matches: 3. The length of the CDR3 is 14 residues. The CDR3 loop reads CAIRGDRGNYGYTF. The CDR3 region has the DNA TGTGCCATCAGGGGGGACAGGGGAAACTATGGCTACACCTTC.

This clone was seen once. This chain uses TRBV6-5 with TRBJ1-1; maybe TRBD1 (5 bases). The CDR3 consists of 15 residues. The V gene's germline CDR1 is MNHEY and CDR2 SVGAGI. V was pared by 8 bases and J by 4 bases, with 20 bases between. CDR3: CASVPYQGSSTEAFF. In DNA form, the CDR3 reads TGTGCCAGCGTCCCTTACCAGGGAAGTTCCACTGAAGCTTTCTTT.

The chain has TRBV5-1 and TRBJ2-7, with D perhaps TRBD2 (6 bases). Between the trimmed V and J ends, which lost 0 bases and 1 base, there was a span of 20 bases. This CDR3 comprises 18 residues. Germline CDR1 SGHRS, CDR2 YFSETQ. The CDR3 here is CASSLVSGGLTGSYEQYF. CDR3 DNA: TGCGCCAGCAGCTTGGTTAGCGGAGGACTTACGGGGTCCTACGAGCAGTACTTC.

The chain is built from TRBV5-1 and TRBJ2-3; unclear D gene. The CDR3 loop spans 12 amino acids. Germline lookup yields CDR1 SGHRS and CDR2 YFSETQ. Trimming took off 0 bases at V and 5 bases at J, with 4 bases between the two ends. In DNA form, the CDR3 reads TGCGCCAGCAGCTTGGACGGAGATACGCAGTATTTT. It specifies CASSLDGDTQYF.

This clone has more than one count but fewer than ten. The CDR3 DNA sequence: TGTGCCAGCAGTCCGGAGGAGGGGAGTTTCGCTTTCTTT. Its translation is CASSPEEGSFAFF. The V call is TRBV2, the J call TRBJ1-1; D possibly corresponds to TRBD1 (5 bases). With 5 bases removed from V and 11 bases from J, the gap between germline ends came to 18 bases. The germline V gene encodes CDR1 SNHLY and CDR2 FYNNEI. The CDR3 is 13 amino acids.